The source of this T cell receptor beta chain is a study of glioma-infiltrating T cells. As for this clonotype: Its antigen is undetermined.

Study results and caveats: Very few CDR3 sequences were shared between tissue and blood.

Germline V gene sequence: CDR1 SGHTA, CDR2 FQGTGA. The ends lost 8 bases at V and 8 bases at J; junction bases unmatched: 9. This CDR3 is built from 13 residues. TCR alpha and beta CDR3 regions were amplified from RNA using iRepertoire nested multiplex PCR. One-step reverse transcription and amplification started from roughly 100-400 ng of tissue mRNA or PBMC total RNA. Using its own MiXCR run on the multiplex PCR reads, TCRdb lists one record per CDR3 protein. The sample has around 150,000 distinct CDR3 sequences, about 39% seen once. Material for sequencing was glioma tissue, nonneoplastic brain tissue, or PBMCs (not recorded which). The TCR was taken from a human donor with low-grade glioma or glioblastoma, undergoing nonglioma brain surgery, or in good health (not recorded which). This chain joins TRBV7-3 and TRBJ2-1, with 7 bases identical to TRBD2. The CDR3 sequence: CASGTGGIDEQFF. The CDR3 region has the DNA TGTGCCAGCGGAACCGGGGGGATCGATGAGCAGTTCTTC.